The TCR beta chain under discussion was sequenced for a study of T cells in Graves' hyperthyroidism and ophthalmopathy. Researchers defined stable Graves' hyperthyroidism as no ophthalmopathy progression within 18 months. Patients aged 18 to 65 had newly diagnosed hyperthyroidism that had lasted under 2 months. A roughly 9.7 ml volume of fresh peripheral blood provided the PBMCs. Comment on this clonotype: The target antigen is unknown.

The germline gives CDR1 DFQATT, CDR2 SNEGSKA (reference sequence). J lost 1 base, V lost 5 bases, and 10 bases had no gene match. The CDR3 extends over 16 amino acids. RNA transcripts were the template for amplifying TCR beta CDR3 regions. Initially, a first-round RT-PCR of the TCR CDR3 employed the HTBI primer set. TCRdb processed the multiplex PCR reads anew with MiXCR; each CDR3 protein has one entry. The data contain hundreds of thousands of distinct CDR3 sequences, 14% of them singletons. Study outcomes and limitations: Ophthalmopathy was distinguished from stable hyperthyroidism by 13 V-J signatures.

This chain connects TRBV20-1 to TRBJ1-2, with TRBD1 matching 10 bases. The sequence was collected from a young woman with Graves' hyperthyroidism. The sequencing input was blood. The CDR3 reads CSARLSGQGVNYGYTF. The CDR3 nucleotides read TGCAGTGCTCGCCTGTCCGGACAGGGGGTTAACTATGGCTACACCTTC.